The entry below describes one TCR beta chain. Germline V gene sequence: CDR1 LGHNA, CDR2 YNFKEQ. Trimming at V came to 0 bases and at J to 0 bases, leaving 4 bases not matched to a gene. CDR3 length equals 17 residues. This specimen comes from a study of cytomegalovirus exposure and HLA in healthy donors. Primers included in the PCR were 60 Vbeta and 13 Jbeta primers. Sequencing used immunoSEQ multiplex PCR; TCRdb keeps in-frame clones, though not all of them. Of about 150,000 clones listed, roughly 80% are singletons. Sequenced input: PBMCs. The chain recombines TRBV4-2 with TRBJ1-2; 10 nucleotides line up with TRBD1. This clonotype originated in a middle-aged man in good health and CMV-seronegative. Written as DNA, the CDR3 is TGTGCCAGCAGCCAAGATTTGGGGACAGGGGCTAACTATGGCTACACCTTC. Translation gives CASSQDLGTGANYGYTF.